This T cell receptor (beta chain) was identified in a study of tumor-infiltrating lymphocytes in primary liver carcinoma. Study information: Regardless of tissue type, samples showed similar yields of roughly 3.65 to 7.5 million productive TCRbeta reads. Points from the study as a whole: Tumor-adjacent and tumor-blood pairs shared less of their repertoires than tumor region pairs shared. Tumor tissue displayed a significantly greater top-250-clone fraction than blood (p = 0.039).

Germline lookup yields CDR1 LGHNA and CDR2 YSLEER. The CDR3 is made up of 13 amino acids. Total RNA and DNA came together from approximately 20-30 mg of bulk tissue without cell sorting. Treatment-naive at the time, the patients had chronic HBV infection. The template, approximately 500 ng total RNA, yielded TCR beta cDNA made with a constant-region primer. Three nested multiplex PCR rounds of slightly modified ARM-PCR generated TCR beta libraries. TRBV1-TRBV30 forward and Cbeta reverse primers drove the first two roughly 10-cycle rounds. TCRdb ran MiXCR on the multiplex PCR reads and lists one entry per CDR3 protein. The sample carries some 46,000 distinct CDR3 sequences, more than 60% recorded once. On this clonotype: Its specificity is unknown. At one end, the junction sequence differs from germline, possibly due to a read error.

The TCR comes from a woman in her 30s with primary liver carcinoma and hepatitis B virus infection. The chain employs TRBV4-3 and TRBJ2-1; D is possibly TRBD2 (5 bases). The source material was tumor-adjacent normal liver tissue. This chain's CDR3 is CVSSRVARGPLFF. In nucleotides, the CDR3 is TGCGTCAGCAGCCGAGTAGCGCGAGGGCCGCTGTTCTTC.